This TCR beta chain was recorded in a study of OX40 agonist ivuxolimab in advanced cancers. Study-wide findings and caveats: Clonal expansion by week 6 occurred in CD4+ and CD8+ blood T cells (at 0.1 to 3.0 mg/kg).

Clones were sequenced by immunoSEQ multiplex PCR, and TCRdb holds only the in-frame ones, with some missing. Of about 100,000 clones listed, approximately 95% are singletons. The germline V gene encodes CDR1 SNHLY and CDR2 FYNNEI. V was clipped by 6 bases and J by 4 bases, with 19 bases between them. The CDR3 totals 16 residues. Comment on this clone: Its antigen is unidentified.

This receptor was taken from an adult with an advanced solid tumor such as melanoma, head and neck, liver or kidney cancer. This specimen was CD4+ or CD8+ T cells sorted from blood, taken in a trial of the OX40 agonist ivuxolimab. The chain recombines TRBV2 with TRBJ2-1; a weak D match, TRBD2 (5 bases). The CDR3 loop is CASRPPGNLGYNEQFF. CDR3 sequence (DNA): TGTGCCAGCAGGCCTCCGGGAAACTTGGGGTACAATGAGCAGTTCTTC.